The sequence of this T cell receptor (beta chain) was determined in a study of blood T cells in healthy people across ages. About this clonotype itself: Its antigen is still unknown.

A second PCR of roughly 7 to 11 cycles used a sample-barcoded 5' primer and a J-beta primer mix. TCRdb processed the 5' RACE reads anew with MiXCR; each CDR3 protein has one entry. The sample includes some 880,000 distinct CDR3 sequences, about 36% of them seen just once. General study results and limits: TCR beta diversity, measured per million T cells, fell in a roughly linear way with age. PBMCs that were unsorted prevented a conclusive naive versus antigen-experienced comparison.

The V and J ends lost 4 bases and 3 bases respectively, with 16 bases between them. In germline, CDR1 is MNHNS, CDR2 SASEGT. The CDR3 contains 16 residues. The TCR originated in a young man in good health. V and J are TRBV6-1 and TRBJ1-5; D unresolved. The sequenced material came from blood. This CDR3 is CASSAQLSADNQPQHF. For the CDR3, the DNA is TGTGCCAGCAGTGCCCAATTGAGCGCCGACAATCAGCCCCAGCATTTT.